Listed here are 27 T cell receptor beta chains from one sample, sequenced in a study of T and B cells in COVID-19 patients. Multiplex PCR with BIOMED2 TRB-A/B primer pools amplified TRB rearrangements. TCRdb redid the calling of the multiplex PCR reads with MiXCR, one entry per CDR3 protein. The table lists 20,000 to 30,000 distinct CDR3 sequences, 32% of them singletons, with over 1.5% in the top ten. Each TRB amplification used roughly 230-550 ng of genomic DNA from blood. Source material: blood. The receptors shown here come from a human donor who had recovered from COVID-19.

The chain has TRBV14 and TRBJ2-5, with TRBD1 matching over 10 bases. The CDR3 is 14 amino acids. The V gene's germline CDR1 is SGHDN and CDR2 FVKESK. V lost 0 bases, J lost 7 bases, and 2 bases stayed unmatched. The CDR3 coding sequence is TGTGCCAGCAGCCAAGATTGGACAGGGGGGACCCAGTACTTC. It yields the protein CASSQDWTGGTQYF.

This clonotype turned up a few times. With a much larger clone just one base away, this may be a read error. The chain carries TRBV29-1 and TRBJ2-7, with a weak D call TRBD2 (5 bases). This CDR3 is built from 12 residues. The V gene lost 3 bases and the J gene lost 7 bases, with 13 bases spanning the gap. The germline V gene encodes CDR1 SQVTM and CDR2 ANQGSEA. The CDR3 region is CSVDLVRGEQYF. The CDR3 nucleotides are TGCAGCGTTGATCTAGTTCGGGGTGAGCAGTACTTC.

The rearrangement links TRBV6-5 to TRBJ1-4; D perhaps matches TRBD1 (5 bases). CDR1 is MNHEY, CDR2 SVGAGI, per germline. V dropped 3 bases and J dropped 4 bases, with 12 bases sitting between them. CDR3 size: 15 residues. This chain's CDR3 is CASSYRGSGNEKLFF. The CDR3 coding sequence is TGTGCCAGCAGTTATCGGGGGAGCGGTAATGAAAAACTGTTTTTT.

Points on this clonotype: Germline is not matched at one junction end, which may reflect a read error. The chain couples TRBV7-2 to TRBJ2-7, with 8 nucleotides matching TRBD1. The germline CDR1 and CDR2 sequences are SGHTA and FQGNSA. The length of the CDR3 is 14 residues. CDR3 protein: CASSPGTGSYEQYF. CDR3 nucleotides: TGTGCTAGCAGTCCAGGGACAGGATCCTACGAGCAGTACTTC.

This clonotype showed up just once. The chain employs TRBV7-9 and TRBJ1-1; TRBD1 matches at 8 bases. With 5 bases clipped from V and 11 bases from J, the junction kept 13 bases outside the gene matches. The CDR3 extends over 14 amino acids. Germline V gene lookup returns CDR1 SEHNR and CDR2 FQNEAQ (reference sequence). The CDR3 DNA follows: TGTGCCAGCAGCCCTAAGACAGGGGCCAGTGGGGCTTTCTTT. The encoded protein is CASSPKTGASGAFF.

This clonotype has more than one count but fewer than ten. The chain links TRBV20-1 to TRBJ2-3, with D possibly matching TRBD1 (6 bases). Trimming shortened V by 6 bases and J by 1 base, and 14 bases separated the two germline ends. The CDR3 totals 14 residues. Germline-derived CDR1 and CDR2 are DFQATT and SNEGSKA (reference sequence). The chain's CDR3 is CSAPQGGGTDTQYF. CDR3 bases: TGCAGTGCACCACAAGGGGGAGGCACAGATACGCAGTATTTT.

V gene TRBV5-6 combines with J gene TRBJ1-5; D uncertain. The CDR3 has 13 amino acids. V dropped 3 bases and J dropped 7 bases, with 11 bases sitting between them. Germline CDR1 and CDR2: SGHDT and YYEEEE. CDR3 region: CASSSAGVQPQHF. The CDR3 bases are TGTGCCAGCAGCTCCGCTGGGGTGCAGCCCCAGCATTTT.

This clonotype was recorded only once. The J gene is TRBJ1-1, the V gene TRBV6-1; no reliable D call. V dropped 3 bases and J dropped 2 bases, with 7 bases sitting between them. The CDR3 runs 13 residues. Germline assignment: CDR1 MNHNS and CDR2 SASEGT. The CDR3 DNA follows: TGTGCCAGCAGTGAGACTAATAACACTGAAGCTTTCTTT. Translated: CASSETNNTEAFF.

This clonotype came up a few times. The chain uses TRBV11-2 and TRBJ2-3, with D perhaps given as TRBD1 or TRBD2 (7 bases each). Trimming left V 0 bases short and J 11 bases short, with 24 bases between. Germline CDR1 SGHAT, CDR2 FQNNGV. The CDR3 runs 17 residues. The CDR3 sequence is CASSLDAPTTGRGGQYF. As DNA, the CDR3 is TGTGCCAGCAGCTTAGACGCCCCGACGACAGGGAGGGGGGGGCAGTATTTT.

This clonotype turned up a few times. This sequence joins TRBV7-6 and TRBJ1-1, with no clear D. The CDR3 totals 14 residues. Deletions cut 2 bases from V and 3 bases from J, with 10 bases between. The germline V gene encodes CDR1 SGHVS and CDR2 FNYEAQ. CDR3 bases: TGTGCCAGCAGCTTACTGAGATTCGACACTGAAGCTTTCTTT. It is translated as CASSLLRFDTEAFF.

This clonotype came up once. The chain couples TRBV12-3 or TRBV12-4 to TRBJ2-1; 11 bases align to TRBD1. The CDR3 sequence is 15 residues long. With 6 bases clipped from V and 3 bases from J, the junction kept 4 bases outside the gene matches. The CDR3 loop is CASSLGTGGYNEQFF. CDR3 coding DNA: TGTGCCAGCAGCCTTGGGACAGGGGGCTACAATGAGCAGTTCTTC.

The rearrangement uses TRBV6-2 or TRBV6-3 and TRBJ2-2; D not certain. Germline CDR1 MNHEY, CDR2 SVGEGT. The ends were cut back, 7 bases at V and 0 bases at J, with 12 bases in the middle. The CDR3 is made up of 15 amino acids. Written as DNA, the CDR3 is TGTGCCAGCAATCGCGGCACCGCGAACACCGGGGAGCTGTTTTTT. Its translation is CASNRGTANTGELFF.

This clonotype was counted between two and nine times. J is TRBJ2-5 and V is TRBV6-2 or TRBV6-3; 7 bases are shared with TRBD1. The CDR3 consists of 16 residues. V lost 7 bases, J lost 4 bases, and 15 bases stayed unmatched. The V gene's germline CDR1 is MNHEY and CDR2 SVGEGT. The CDR3 DNA reads TGTGCCAGCACAAGACAGGGTCGGAGCGCGGGAGAGACCCAGTACTTC. Protein sequence: CASTRQGRSAGETQYF.

This clonotype was detected many times. This chain joins TRBV27 and TRBJ2-7; a weak D match, TRBD1 (6 bases). V gave up 2 bases and J gave up 4 bases, with 24 bases separating them. CDR3 length: 18 residues. CDR1 and CDR2 from the germline V gene are MNHEY and SMNVEV (reference sequence). The CDR3 loop reads CASSLPRHKDRWAYEQYF. DNA for the CDR3: TGTGCCAGCAGTTTACCCCGGCATAAAGACAGGTGGGCGTACGAGCAGTACTTC.

The chain is built from TRBV29-1 and TRBJ2-2; 12 bases match TRBD2. The V gene's germline CDR1 is SQVTM and CDR2 ANQGSEA. The CDR3 sequence is 16 residues long. V shed 7 bases, J shed 5 bases, and the junction held 11 bases outside the gene matches. CDR3 coding DNA: TGCAGCGCCCAGGGGCCTAGCGGGAGGGGTACCGGGGAGCTGTTTTTT. Protein: CSAQGPSGRGTGELFF.

This chain links TRBV7-3 with TRBJ1-6; D unclear. The CDR3 has 15 amino acids. Germline CDR1 SGHTA, CDR2 FQGTGA. Between the trimmed V and J ends, which lost 2 bases and 6 bases, there was a span of 11 bases. CDR3 DNA: TGTGCCAGCAGCTTAGAGGGAAGAGGTAATTCACCCCTCCACTTT. Translating gives CASSLEGRGNSPLHF.

This clonotype is medium-sized by share. The CDR3 reads CSVDGTRDRGGTEAFF. The CDR3 bases are TGCAGCGTTGATGGTACCAGGGACAGGGGGGGCACTGAAGCTTTCTTT. V gene TRBV29-1 combines with J gene TRBJ1-1; 11 bases are a match to TRBD1. V gave up 3 bases and J gave up 4 bases; unmatched junction bases: 10. There are 16 residues in the CDR3. From germline, CDR1 is SQVTM and CDR2 ANQGSEA.

This chain links TRBV20-1 with TRBJ1-2; 8 bases map to TRBD1. Germline lookup yields CDR1 DFQATT and CDR2 SNEGSKA (reference sequence). V dropped 5 bases and J dropped 8; count of bases not matched to a gene: 4. This CDR3 spans 11 amino acids. This CDR3 is CSAFRGPGYTF. The CDR3 DNA reads TGCAGTGCTTTCAGGGGGCCGGGCTACACCTTC.

The table lists this clonotype with many counts. DNA of the CDR3: TGTGCCAGCAGCCCCCGAGGTTCACCCCTCCACTTT. This sequence encodes CASSPRGSPLHF. The genes are TRBV27 and TRBJ1-6, with D hard to call. This CDR3 spans 12 amino acids. CDR1 and CDR2 from the germline V gene are MNHEY and SMNVEV (reference sequence). Trimming took 6 bases from V and 9 from J, leaving 9 bases between them.

The rearrangement uses TRBV12-3 or TRBV12-4 and TRBJ1-3; D is perhaps TRBD1 (5 bases). This CDR3 is built from 16 residues. Written as DNA, the CDR3 is TGTGTTAGCAGTTTTTTCCAGGGAAGGACTGGAAACACCATATATTTT. It yields the protein CVSSFFQGRTGNTIYF.

The genes are TRBV20-1 and TRBJ2-1; perhaps TRBD1 as D (5 bases). With 6 bases removed from V and 4 bases from J, the gap between germline ends came to 16 bases. The CDR3 is 14 residues long. Germline-derived CDR1 and CDR2 are DFQATT and SNEGSKA (reference sequence). This CDR3 reads CSAPSWQGYNEQFF. The CDR3 DNA reads TGCAGTGCCCCGAGTTGGCAGGGTTACAATGAGCAGTTCTTC.

CDR3 sequence: CSGTSGSYEQYF. Written as DNA, the CDR3 is TGCAGCGGGACTAGCGGGTCCTACGAGCAGTACTTC. The rearrangement joins TRBV20-1 to TRBJ2-7, with 12 bases lining up with TRBD2. CDR1 is DFQATT and CDR2 is SNEGSKA in the germline V gene (reference sequence). The CDR3 is made up of 12 amino acids.

Concerning this clonotype itself: At one end, the junction sequence differs from germline, possibly due to a read error. V gene TRBV27 combines with J gene TRBJ2-7, with 10 bases lining up with TRBD2. The CDR3 spans 11 residues. In germline, CDR1 is MNHEY, CDR2 SMNVEV (reference sequence). As DNA, the CDR3 is TGTGCCAGCAGGCCCGGGACTAGCGTAGACTTC. The encoded protein is CASRPGTSVDF.

By share of the sample, this clonotype is medium-sized. V and J are TRBV19 and TRBJ1-6; TRBD1 might be the D (6 bases). The CDR3 contains 13 residues. Trimming removed 9 bases at V and 8 bases at J, with 14 bases between. Germline lookup yields CDR1 LNHDA and CDR2 SQIVND (reference sequence). The CDR3 region is CASQRGMDSPLHF. The CDR3 coding sequence is TGTGCCAGCCAGAGGGGGATGGATTCACCCCTCCACTTT.

As concerns this clonotype: A read error may be the cause here, since a much bigger clone is one base away. CDR3 amino acids: CAIAGTHTGTQYF. The DNA for the CDR3 is TGTGCCATTGCCGGGACTCACACAGGTACGCAGTATTTT. The chain employs TRBV19 and TRBJ2-3; TRBD2 is a possible D gene (6 bases). CDR1 and CDR2 from the germline V gene are LNHDA and SQIVND (reference sequence). CDR3 length: 13 residues.

This clonotype has a handful of counts. The V gene is TRBV24-1, the J gene TRBJ2-3, with TRBD2 identical over 8 bases. J gave up 0 bases and V 7 bases, and 5 bases lay outside the gene matches. The CDR3 length is 15 residues. The germline V gene has CDR1 KGHDR and CDR2 SFDVKD. CDR3 nucleotides: TGTGCCACCAGAGAAGCGGGAGCTAGCACAGATACGCAGTATTTT. Amino acids: CATREAGASTDTQYF.

This clonotype was picked up a small number of times. The CDR3 bases are TGTGCCAGCTCACCAGACAGCCATGGCTACACCTTC. It translates to CASSPDSHGYTF. V gene TRBV18 combines with J gene TRBJ1-2; tentatively, D is TRBD1 (5 bases). The CDR3 length is 12 residues. Germline loops: CDR1 KGHSH, CDR2 LQKENI. V was trimmed by 2 bases and J by 6 bases, leaving 7 bases between them.